This T cell receptor beta chain was sequenced in a study of T cell responses to AZD1222 COVID-19 vaccine. The CDR3 covers 11 residues. In germline, CDR1 is DFQATT, CDR2 SNEGSKA (reference sequence). The ends were cut back, 6 bases at V and 5 bases at J, with 10 bases in the middle. Some clones are missing from TCRdb's copy, which holds only in-frame ones; the method was immunoSEQ multiplex PCR. Of 120,000 or so clones in the sample, roughly 87% were seen once. This receptor was taken from an adult in good health. The chain uses TRBV20-1 and TRBJ2-5; tentative D call: TRBD1 (6 bases). The source material was peripheral blood, sampled on day 0 of AZD1222 vaccination. The chain's CDR3 is CSAQGMETQYF. The CDR3 region has the DNA TGCAGTGCCCAGGGGATGGAGACCCAGTACTTC.